This T cell receptor beta chain was identified during a study of control samples from healthy donors and cancer patients (dated by TCRdb to the early 2020s). Notes on this clone: The clone's antigen remains unknown. Per-nucleotide qualities are absent, and no much larger clonotype sits a single base away.

From cysteine to phenylalanine, the CDR3 is 13 amino acids long. Only the CDR3 portion is preserved as DNA: 39 bases, with reading frame beginning at the first base. The germline ends are 6 bases apart after V is trimmed by 3 bases and J by 1 base. From a lookup of the germline V gene, CDR1 and CDR2 are MNHNS and SASEGT. The protocol used for the library was the immunoSEQ multiplex PCR assay. Sourced from immuneACCESS, this table was stored by TCRdb with only in-frame sequences that have V and J called. A share of the clones is absent; for the studies checked, an unresolved V gene accounts for under half, and the remainder has no known explanation. The sample yields under 55,000 clones; approximately 89% were counted once. Together, the top ten hold about a fifth of the sample.

Sequencing was performed on PBMCs. The V gene is TRBV6-1 and the J gene is TRBJ1-1, with the D gene not clear enough to name. This TCR was recovered from a woman aged 35 to 49 with head and neck cancer. The DNA sequence reads TGTGCCAGCAGTGACAGAGGGAACACTGAAGCTTTCTTT. Translated, it gives CASSDRGNTEAFF.